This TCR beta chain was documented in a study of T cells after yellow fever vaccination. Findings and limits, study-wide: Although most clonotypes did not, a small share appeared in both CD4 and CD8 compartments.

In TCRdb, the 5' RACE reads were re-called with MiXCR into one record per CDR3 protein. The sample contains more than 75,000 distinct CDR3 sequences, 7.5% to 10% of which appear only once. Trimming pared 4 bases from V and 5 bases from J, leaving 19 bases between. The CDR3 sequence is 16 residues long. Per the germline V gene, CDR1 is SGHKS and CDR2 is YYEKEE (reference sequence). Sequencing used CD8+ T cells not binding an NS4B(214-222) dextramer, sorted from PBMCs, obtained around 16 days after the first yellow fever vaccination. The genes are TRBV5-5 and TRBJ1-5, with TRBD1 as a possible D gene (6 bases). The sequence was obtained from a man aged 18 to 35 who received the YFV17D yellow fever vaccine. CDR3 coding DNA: TGTGCCAGCAGCGACAATTCGTGGGGGCTGGATCAGCCCCAGCATTTT. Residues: CASSDNSWGLDQPQHF.